This record looks at one TCR beta chain sequence and its context. In the source study's methods: Amplification from reference gene primers served as the basis for estimated nucleated cell counts. Libraries were prepared by immunoSEQ multiplex PCR; TCRdb keeps only in-frame clonotypes and omits some of them. Clone size and the V and J calls come from that table; the DNA yielded D and trimming. The sample yields around 200,000 clones, around nine tenths seen once. The V end was cut by 7 bases, the J end by 8 bases, with 8 bases between. The CDR3 consists of 11 residues. The germline V gene encodes CDR1 MDHEN and CDR2 SYDVKM. The sample is drawn from a study of blood T cell repertoires in COVID-19. Study at large: Italy, Spain and the United States were the sources of the convalescent and acute COVID-19 samples.

V and J are TRBV28 and TRBJ2-2, with no clear D. Sample: peripheral blood. The TCR sequence derives from a man in his 70s with acute or convalescent COVID-19. The chain's CDR3 is CASTIVGELFF. CDR3 coding DNA: TGTGCCAGCACCATTGTGGGGGAGCTGTTTTTT.